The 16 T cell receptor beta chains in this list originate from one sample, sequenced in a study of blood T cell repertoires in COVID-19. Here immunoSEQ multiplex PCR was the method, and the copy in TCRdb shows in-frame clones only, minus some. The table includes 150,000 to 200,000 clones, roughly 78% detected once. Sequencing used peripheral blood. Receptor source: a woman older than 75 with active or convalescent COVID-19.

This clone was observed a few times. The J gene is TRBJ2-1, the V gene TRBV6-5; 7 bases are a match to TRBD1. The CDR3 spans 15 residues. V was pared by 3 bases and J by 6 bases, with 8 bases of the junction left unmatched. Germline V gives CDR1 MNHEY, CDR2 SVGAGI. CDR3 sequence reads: CASSYRYRGINEQFF. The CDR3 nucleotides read TGTGCCAGCAGTTATCGATACAGGGGAATCAATGAGCAGTTCTTC.

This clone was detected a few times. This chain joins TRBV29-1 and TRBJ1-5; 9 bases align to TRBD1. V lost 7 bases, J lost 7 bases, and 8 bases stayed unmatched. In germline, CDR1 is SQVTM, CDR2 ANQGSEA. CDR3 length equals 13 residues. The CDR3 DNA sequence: TGCAGCGCCAGGGATGGACAGGGGCAGCCCCAGCATTTT. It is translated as CSARDGQGQPQHF.

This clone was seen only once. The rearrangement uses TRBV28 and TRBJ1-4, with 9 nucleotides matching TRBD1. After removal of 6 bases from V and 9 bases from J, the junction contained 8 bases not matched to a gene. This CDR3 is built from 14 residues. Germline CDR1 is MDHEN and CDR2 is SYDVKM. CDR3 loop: CASRSGTGTQKLFF. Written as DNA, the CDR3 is TGTGCCAGCAGGTCCGGGACAGGGACACAAAAACTGTTTTTT.

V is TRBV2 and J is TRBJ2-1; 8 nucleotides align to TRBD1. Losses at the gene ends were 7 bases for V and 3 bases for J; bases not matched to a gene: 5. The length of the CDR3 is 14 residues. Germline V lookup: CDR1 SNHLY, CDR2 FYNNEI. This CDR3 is CASTTTGDYNEQFF. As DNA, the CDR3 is TGTGCCAGCACCACGACAGGGGACTACAATGAGCAGTTCTTC. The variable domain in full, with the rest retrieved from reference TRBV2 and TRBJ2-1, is EPEVTQTPSHQVTQMGQEVILRCVPISNHLYFYWYRQILGQKVEFLVSFYNNEISEKSEIFDDQFSVERPDGSNFTLKIRSTKLEDSAMYFCASTTTGDYNEQFFGPGTRLTVL.

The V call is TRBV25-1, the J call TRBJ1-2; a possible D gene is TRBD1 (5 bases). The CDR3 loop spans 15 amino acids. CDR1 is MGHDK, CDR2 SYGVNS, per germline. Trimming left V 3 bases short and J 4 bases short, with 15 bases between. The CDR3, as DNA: TGTGCCAGCAGTGAGGCGGGGGGTCTTCTCTATGGCTACACCTTC. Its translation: CASSEAGGLLYGYTF.

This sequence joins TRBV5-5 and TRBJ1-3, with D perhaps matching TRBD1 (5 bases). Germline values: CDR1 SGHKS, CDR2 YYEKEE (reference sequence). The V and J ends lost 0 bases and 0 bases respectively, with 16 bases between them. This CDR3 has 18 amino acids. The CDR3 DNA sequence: TGTGCCAGCAGCTTGGAGGGTTGGCAGGGCCTCTCTGGAAACACCATATATTTT. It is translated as CASSLEGWQGLSGNTIYF. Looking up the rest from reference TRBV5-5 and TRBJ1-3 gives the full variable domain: DAGVTQSPTHLIKTRGQQVTLRCSPISGHKSVSWYQQVLGQGPQFIFQYYEKEERGRGNFPDRFSARQFPNYSSELNVNALLLGDSALYLCASSLEGWQGLSGNTIYFGEGSWLTVV.

CDR3 bases: TGTGCCAGTTCCGCCAGCGGGACGAGAAACACCATATATTTT. Protein product: CASSASGTRNTIYF. This chain joins TRBV19 and TRBJ1-3; D may be TRBD1 (5 bases). This CDR3 has 14 residues. Germline lookup yields CDR1 LNHDA and CDR2 SQIVND (reference sequence). V lost 8 bases to trimming and J lost 5 bases, with 16 bases between them.

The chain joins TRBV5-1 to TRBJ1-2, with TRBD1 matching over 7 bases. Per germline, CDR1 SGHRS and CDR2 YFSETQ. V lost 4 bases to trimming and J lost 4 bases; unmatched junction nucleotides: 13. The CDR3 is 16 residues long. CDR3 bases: TGCGCCAGCAGCGGGACCACAGGGGAGTTTAGCTATGGCTACACCTTC. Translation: CASSGTTGEFSYGYTF.

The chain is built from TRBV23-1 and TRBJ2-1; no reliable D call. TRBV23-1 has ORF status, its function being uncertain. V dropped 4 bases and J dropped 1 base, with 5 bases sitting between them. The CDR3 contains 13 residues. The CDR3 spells CASSLQSYNEQFF. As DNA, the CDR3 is TGCGCCAGCAGTCTTCAGTCCTACAATGAGCAGTTCTTC.

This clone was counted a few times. The CDR3 here is CASSFGDATSFYGYTF. Here the CDR3 DNA reads TGTGCCAGCAGCTTCGGGGATGCGACAAGCTTCTATGGCTACACCTTC. J is TRBJ1-2 and V is TRBV13; no clear D. V lost 3 bases, J lost 4 bases, and 18 bases lay in between. The CDR3 extends over 16 amino acids. The germline V gene encodes CDR1 PRHDT and CDR2 FYEKMQ (reference sequence).

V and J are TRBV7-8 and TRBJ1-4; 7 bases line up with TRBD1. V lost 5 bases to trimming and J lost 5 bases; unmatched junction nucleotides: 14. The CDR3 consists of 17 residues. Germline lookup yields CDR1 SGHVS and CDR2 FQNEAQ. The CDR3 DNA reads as TGTGCCAGCAGCCTAGGGAACAGGGGCGGTAGGAATGAAAAACTGTTTTTT. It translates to CASSLGNRGGRNEKLFF.

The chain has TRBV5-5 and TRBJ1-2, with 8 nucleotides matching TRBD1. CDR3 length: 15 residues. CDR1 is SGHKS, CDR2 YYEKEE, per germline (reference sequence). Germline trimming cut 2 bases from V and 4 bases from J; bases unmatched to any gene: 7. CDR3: CASSLLQGVGYGYTF. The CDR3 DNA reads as TGTGCCAGCAGCTTATTACAGGGGGTAGGCTATGGCTACACCTTC.

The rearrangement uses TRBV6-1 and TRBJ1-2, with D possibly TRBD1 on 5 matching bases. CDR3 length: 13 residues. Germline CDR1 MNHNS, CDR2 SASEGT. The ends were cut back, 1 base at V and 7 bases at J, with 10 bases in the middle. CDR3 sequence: CASSEGQGLGYTF. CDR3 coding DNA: TGTGCCAGCAGTGAAGGGCAGGGCCTTGGCTACACCTTC.

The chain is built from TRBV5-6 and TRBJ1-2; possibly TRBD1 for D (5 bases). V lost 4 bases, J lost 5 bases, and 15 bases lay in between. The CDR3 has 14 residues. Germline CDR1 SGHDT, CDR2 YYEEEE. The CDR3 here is CASSRDLHNYGYTF. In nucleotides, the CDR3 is TGTGCCAGCAGCCGGGACTTACACAATTATGGCTACACCTTC.

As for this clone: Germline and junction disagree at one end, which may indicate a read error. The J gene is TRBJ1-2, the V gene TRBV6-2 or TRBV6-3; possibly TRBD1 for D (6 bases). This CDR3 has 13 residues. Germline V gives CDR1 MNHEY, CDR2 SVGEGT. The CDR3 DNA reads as TGTGCCGGCAGTGCCACAGGGAACTATGGCTACACCTTC. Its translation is CAGSATGNYGYTF.

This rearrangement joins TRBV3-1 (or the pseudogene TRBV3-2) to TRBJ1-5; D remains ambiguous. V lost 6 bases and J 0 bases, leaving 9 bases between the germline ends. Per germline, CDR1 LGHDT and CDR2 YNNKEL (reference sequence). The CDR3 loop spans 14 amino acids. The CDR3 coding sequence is TGTGCCAGCAGACCAGGAAATAGCAATCAGCCCCAGCATTTT. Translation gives CASRPGNSNQPQHF.